This TCR beta chain derives from a study of tumor-infiltrating lymphocytes in localized non-small cell lung cancer (dated by TCRdb to about 2021). Broadly, across the study: Patients whose samples were collected after neoadjuvant chemotherapy, as well as both smokers and never-smokers and several histologies, were included in the cohort. Resected tumor tissue and uninvolved lung tissue described as non-adjacent to the tumor were contributed by each patient, with both tissues obtained from the same patient. TCR sequencing was one of several integrated assays, alongside flow cytometry, multiplex immunofluorescence, RNA-seq, exome sequencing and proteomics, applied to the same patients. The overall ICON cohort comprised over a hundred surgical patients with localized non-small cell lung cancer whose tumors were resected. The paired tumor versus uninvolved lung comparison of immunoSEQ T-cell fraction included 55 patients.

The first patient joined ICON in the first half of 2016, and enrollment wrapped up when the last patient was enrolled in September 2018. In a subcohort of 76 patients, fresh tumor and matched uninvolved tissue were collected for in-depth immune analyses, with TCR sequencing among those analyses. TCR sequencing was performed on DNA isolated from bulk tissue, without cell sorting. There are 13 amino acids in the CDR3, from cysteine to phenylalanine inclusive. Solely the CDR3 DNA is kept, with 39 bases framed from the first base. The germline ends are 8 bases apart after V is trimmed by 6 bases and J by 2 bases. The germline V gene encodes CDR1 MDHEN and CDR2 SYDVKM. This clone appeared a few times. Its binding antigen is unknown. No quality values exist for individual bases; no much larger clone is one base distant. TCR sequencing with the immunoSEQ assay provided the T-cell fraction in tumor and uninvolved lung tissue. As for the original processing: To analyze survival, patients were divided into a high T-cell fraction group (upper tertile) and a low T-cell fraction group (lower two tertiles), and the two groups were compared using a log-rank test. A signed-rank test was used to test differences in T-cell fraction between paired tumor and uninvolved lung samples. The immuneACCESS repertoire file appears here via TCRdb, limited to in-frame rearrangements. These files lack a portion of the clones; in checked studies, under half of the deficit traces to unresolved V genes, and the cause of the others is not known. V and J calls and clone size are as listed in that table; D and trimming were resolved from the DNA. The sample contains approximately 11,000 clones, approximately 64% of them found a single time. The leading ten clones occupy about 9.3% of the sample.

The investigation overall reported the following: Consistent with immunofluorescence CD3 counts, TCRbeta sequencing supported greater T cell infiltration in tumors than in uninvolved lung tissue. Different pieces of the same tissue were used for different assays, so technical variation could not be separated from intratumor heterogeneity. The TCR-derived T-cell fraction showed no difference between the flow cytometry-defined immunotypes IM1 (good prognosis) and IM2 (poor prognosis). Tumor T-cell fraction from TCR sequencing was not associated with recurrence-free survival (p = 0.61). Since assay coverage differed from patient to patient depending on how much tissue was available, TCR sequencing was done for only a subset of the cohort.

The sequence links TRBV28 to TRBJ1-5, with the D gene call left open. The sequence was obtained from a human donor with non-small cell lung cancer. Sequenced input: lung tumor tissue. The bases read TGTGCCAGCAGACTAACGGGCAATCAGCCCCAGCATTTT. Its coded protein is CASRLTGNQPQHF.